The sequence of this TCR beta chain was determined in a study of Graves' ophthalmopathy and Graves' hyperthyroidism. CDR1 is SEHNR and CDR2 is FQNEAQ in the germline V gene (reference sequence). V was cut by 3 bases and J by 2 bases, with 8 bases left in between. The CDR3 covers 13 residues. Amplified TCR beta CDR3 regions were obtained using RNA transcripts as template. After a first-round RT-PCR with HTBI primers, a second-round multiplex PCR was run. From the multiplex PCR reads, TCRdb called clonotypes with MiXCR, one entry per CDR3 protein. The sample consists of some 410,000 distinct CDR3 sequences, 20% to 25% of them appearing once. This clonotype is medium-sized by share.

Sequencing was done on a sample of peripheral blood. The chain couples TRBV7-9 to TRBJ2-7; tentative D call: TRBD1 (5 bases). The TCR originated in a woman aged 18-30 years with stable Graves' hyperthyroidism. Here the CDR3 reads CASSFDSAYEQYF. The CDR3 bases are TGTGCCAGCAGCTTCGACAGTGCCTACGAGCAGTACTTC.